This T cell receptor beta chain is from a study of cytomegalovirus exposure and HLA in healthy donors. Whole-study results and caveats: CMV antigen specificity was confirmed in vitro for three CMV-associated chains. Among TCR sequences, most were rare, though some public TCRs appeared in many donors.

With respect to this clone: Its cognate antigen is unknown.

Sequencing was performed with immunoSEQ multiplex PCR; in TCRdb, only in-frame clones are kept and a portion is missing. This sample carries 90,000 to 150,000 clones, roughly 90% of them seen once, and the ten largest clones take 6% to 7%. This clonotype originated in a young woman in good health and CMV-seropositive. Input material: PBMCs.

CDR3 nucleotides: TGCGCCAGCAGCCCGCCGACTAGCGGGATCTACGAGCAGTACTTC. It specifies CASSPPTSGIYEQYF. V and J are TRBV5-1 and TRBJ2-7; 11 bases match TRBD2. The CDR3 is 15 amino acids. Trimming removed 4 bases from V and 3 bases from J; junction bases left unmatched: 6. Per the germline V gene, CDR1 is SGHRS and CDR2 is YFSETQ.